The 13 T cell receptor beta chains below were found in one sample sequenced in a study of monozygotic twins with inflammatory bowel disease. TCRdb re-called the 5' RACE reads and gives one entry per CDR3 protein, without DNA. The sample data list 300,000 to 450,000 distinct CDR3 sequences. Source material: blood. The source is a human donor with ulcerative colitis or Crohn's disease, or a healthy co-twin of an affected twin (not recorded which).

This chain's CDR3 is CASSPRSGEAFF. This chain links TRBV18 with TRBJ1-1. Germline V gives CDR1 KGHSH, CDR2 LQKENI. This CDR3 spans 12 amino acids.

This rearrangement joins TRBV5-1 to TRBJ2-3; without DNA, the TCRdb call of TRBD2 cannot be checked. The germline V gene encodes CDR1 SGHRS and CDR2 YFSETQ. The CDR3 consists of 17 residues. CDR3 amino acids: CASSLFSRTRSTDTQYF.

The CDR3 loop is CASQVASGGTTDTQYF. V is TRBV19 and J is TRBJ2-3; TCRdb outputs TRBD2, but without DNA this stays unchecked. Germline loops: CDR1 LNHDA, CDR2 SQIVND (reference sequence). This CDR3 has 16 amino acids.

The genes are TRBV20-1 and TRBJ2-7; with no DNA, the TCRdb D assignment of TRBD1 cannot be verified. The CDR3 is 18 residues long. The germline V gene encodes CDR1 DFQATT and CDR2 SNEGSKA (reference sequence). CDR3 region: CTARDLTAAGGDFYEQYF.

The rearrangement links TRBV20-1 to TRBJ2-7; TCRdb returns TRBD2, unconfirmable since there is no DNA. Germline CDR1 reads DFQATT; CDR2 reads SNEGSKA (reference sequence). CDR3 length: 13 amino acids. This chain's CDR3 is CSAKGPWPYEQYF.

The V call is TRBV5-5, the J call TRBJ1-2; TCRdb reports TRBD1, a call that lacks DNA to check it against. Germline-derived CDR1 and CDR2 are SGHKS and YYEKEE (reference sequence). CDR3 length equals 15 residues. CDR3 sequence: CASSLWDRPNYGYTF.

This rearrangement joins TRBV27 to TRBJ2-1. Germline V gene lookup returns CDR1 MNHEY and CDR2 SMNVEV (reference sequence). The CDR3 is made up of 13 amino acids. CDR3 sequence: CASSFLGNNEQFF.

The V and J genes are TRBV12-3 or TRBV12-4 and TRBJ2-7. The CDR3 runs 13 residues. The chain's CDR3 is CASRDSGAAEQYF.

The chain combines TRBV5-8 with TRBJ1-5. CDR1 and CDR2 (germline): SGHTS, YDEGEE. This CDR3 spans 15 amino acids. CDR3 amino acids: CASSLAAYSNQPQHF.

This chain links TRBV19 with TRBJ1-2. Germline CDR1 is LNHDA and CDR2 is SQIVND (reference sequence). The CDR3 is made up of 12 amino acids. The CDR3 protein is CASSETAYGYTF.

The chain links TRBV12-3 or TRBV12-4 to TRBJ2-7; TCRdb designates TRBD1, a call that cannot be tested without DNA. The CDR3 runs 14 residues. The CDR3 loop reads CASSLGMGVYEQYF.

This chain uses TRBV5-1 with TRBJ2-1; TCRdb calls TRBD1, which cannot be checked without DNA. This CDR3 has 16 amino acids. Per the germline V gene, CDR1 is SGHRS and CDR2 is YFSETQ. CDR3: CASSPLIGSSHNEQFF.

The chain links TRBV2 to TRBJ2-2; TCRdb's D call, TRBD2, is unchecked because there is no DNA. Germline-derived CDR1 and CDR2 are SNHLY and FYNNEI. The CDR3 is 18 residues long. Here the CDR3 reads CASSEVVAGAANTGELFF.